A single sample gave rise to the 31 T cell receptor beta chains below, sequenced in a study of response to subunit inactivated influenza vaccine. TCRdb called the RT-PCR reads again in MiXCR, with one record for every CDR3 protein. Among about 180,000 distinct CDR3 sequences, about a tenth were seen once, and the ten largest hold roughly 10%. This specimen was non-naive T cells sorted from PBMCs, taken on the day of vaccination. These receptors all stem from a man aged 50 or older who received an inactivated influenza vaccine.

At least ten counts were recorded for this clonotype. The chain employs TRBV6-2 or TRBV6-3 and TRBJ2-7; 8 bases map to TRBD1. The CDR3 contains 17 residues. Germline V gene lookup returns CDR1 MNHEY and CDR2 SVGEGT. The ends lost 2 bases at V and 5 bases at J; junction bases unmatched: 14. CDR3 in amino acids: CASSYGSGQGFFHEQYF. CDR3 bases: TGTGCCAGCAGTTACGGGTCCGGACAGGGTTTTTTCCACGAGCAGTACTTC.

At least ten counts were recorded for this clonotype. The rearrangement joins TRBV7-2 to TRBJ2-5, with D perhaps TRBD1 or TRBD2 (5 bases each). The CDR3 consists of 13 residues. V was cut by 2 bases and J by 4 bases, with 8 bases left in between. Per germline, CDR1 SGHTA and CDR2 FQGNSA. CDR3 region: CASSLTGTETQYF. The DNA of the CDR3 is TGTGCCAGCAGCTTAACTGGGACAGAGACCCAGTACTTC.

This clonotype was detected a few times. The rearrangement uses TRBV7-9 and TRBJ2-7; D ambiguous. Deletions cut 6 bases from V and 5 bases from J, with 14 bases between. The CDR3 totals 13 residues. Germline assignment: CDR1 SEHNR and CDR2 FQNEAQ (reference sequence). CDR3 amino acids: CASSSLLGNEQYF. For the CDR3, the DNA is TGTGCCAGCAGTTCCCTCCTTGGGAACGAGCAGTACTTC.

This clonotype was seen a few times. The V and J genes are TRBV30 and TRBJ2-6; D call uncertain. Germline CDR1 and CDR2: GTSNPN and SVGIG (reference sequence). Trimming left V 2 bases short and J 8 bases short, with 4 bases between. This CDR3 spans 11 amino acids. The CDR3 here is CAWSLSNVLTF. The CDR3 bases are TGTGCCTGGAGTCTCTCCAACGTCCTGACTTTC.

The chain carries TRBV5-1 and TRBJ2-3; 8 nucleotides align to TRBD1. The CDR3 totals 17 residues. With 3 bases clipped from V and 0 bases from J, the junction kept 9 bases outside the gene matches. Germline V gene data show CDR1 as SGHRS and CDR2 as YFSETQ. The CDR3 is CASSSGAGGSSTDTQYF. The CDR3 nucleotides read TGCGCCAGCAGCTCAGGGGCAGGGGGCTCTAGCACAGATACGCAGTATTTT. The full variable domain, in which reference TRBV5-1 and TRBJ2-3 provide the parts outside the CDR3, is KAGVTQTPRYLIKTRGQQVTLSCSPISGHRSVSWYQQTPGQGLQFLFEYFSETQRNKGNFPGRFSGRQFSNSRSEMNVSTLELGDSALYLCASSSGAGGSSTDTQYFGPGTRLTVL.

This clonotype was detected ten times or more. This sequence joins TRBV7-9 and TRBJ1-1; D gene uncertain. Trimming stripped 1 base from V and 2 bases from J, with 11 bases between. The CDR3 sequence is 15 residues long. Germline CDR1 and CDR2: SEHNR and FQNEAQ (reference sequence). The CDR3 spells CASSLEVGGNTEAFF. CDR3 nucleotides: TGTGCCAGCAGCTTAGAAGTGGGAGGAAACACTGAAGCTTTCTTT.

The V call is TRBV11-2, the J call TRBJ2-2, with 7 bases that match TRBD1. The CDR3 has 15 amino acids. CDR1 SGHAT and CDR2 FQNNGV come from the germline V gene. J lost 6 bases, V lost 5 bases, and 9 bases had no gene match. CDR3 DNA sequence: TGTGCCAGCAGCAGTGGGACAGTCGGTCCCGGGGAGCTGTTTTTT. As protein: CASSSGTVGPGELFF. Based on the CDR3 plus reference TRBV11-2 and TRBJ2-2, the full variable domain is EAGVAQSPRYKIIEKRQSVAFWCNPISGHATLYWYQQILGQGPKLLIQFQNNGVVDDSQLPKDRFSAERLKGVDSTLKIQPAKLEDSAVYLCASSSGTVGPGELFFGEGSRLTVL.

Many counts were recorded for this clonotype. At one boundary the junction diverges from the germline segment, which might be a read error. V usage is TRBV7-9 and J usage is TRBJ2-3, with no clear D. Germline CDR1 and CDR2: SEHNR and FQNEAQ (reference sequence). CDR3 length: 12 amino acids. The CDR3 sequence is CASRIDSPWMHF. The CDR3 DNA reads TGTGCCAGCAGGATTGACTCCCCATGGATGCATTTT.

The chain combines TRBV28 with TRBJ2-2; 10 nucleotides agree with TRBD2. CDR1 is MDHEN, CDR2 SYDVKM, per germline. V lost 3 bases to trimming and J lost 3 bases; unmatched junction nucleotides: 19. The CDR3 covers 21 residues. CDR3 coding DNA: TGTGCCAGCAGTTTTAGTTCCTGGGCTAGCGGGAGTAGGGCGCACACCGGGGAGCTGTTTTTT. The encoded protein is CASSFSSWASGSRAHTGELFF.

This chain uses TRBV20-1 with TRBJ2-3, with TRBD1 matching 10 bases. Germline V CDR1 and CDR2: DFQATT, SNEGSKA (reference sequence). V lost 0 bases and J lost 0; bases outside the gene matches: 6. The CDR3 is 17 residues long. CDR3 nucleotides: TGCAGTGCTAGAGAACGGGACAGGGGATTTAGCACAGATACGCAGTATTTT. It encodes CSARERDRGFSTDTQYF.

In this sample, this clonotype turned up many times. The CDR3 region has the DNA TGTGCCAGCAGAGATCTAGCGGGGGCCTACGAGCAGTACTTC. It codes for CASRDLAGAYEQYF. This sequence joins TRBV12-3 or TRBV12-4 and TRBJ2-7; 10 nucleotides align to TRBD2. J lost 2 bases, V lost 6 bases, and 4 bases had no gene match. The CDR3 runs to 14 residues.

The chain carries TRBV6-4 and TRBJ2-7; the D call may be TRBD1 or TRBD2 (5 bases each). CDR1 MRHNA and CDR2 SNTAGT come from the germline V gene. The CDR3 is made up of 13 amino acids. V lost 8 bases and J lost 1, with 12 bases in between. The CDR3 coding sequence is TGTGCCAGCTGGTGGGGGATTTCCTACGAGCAGTACTTC. Translating gives CASWWGISYEQYF.

V usage is TRBV6-2 or TRBV6-3 and J usage is TRBJ1-4, with D tentatively TRBD1 (5 bases). The V and J ends lost 0 bases and 3 bases respectively, with 11 bases between them. The CDR3 loop spans 16 amino acids. The germline V gene encodes CDR1 MNHEY and CDR2 SVGEGT. The CDR3 nucleotides read TGTGCCAGCAGTTACTCGGTCGGGACTGCTAATGAAAAACTGTTTTTT. This codes for CASSYSVGTANEKLFF.

This clonotype has ten or more counts. The CDR3 bases are TGTGCCAGCACCGGGGGGGTACCAGTTTCACCCCTCCACTTT. Its translation: CASTGGVPVSPLHF. V gene TRBV6-2 or TRBV6-3 combines with J gene TRBJ1-6; perhaps TRBD1 as D (5 bases). This CDR3 comprises 14 residues. V shed 7 bases and J shed 9 bases, with 16 bases lying between them. Germline V gene sequence: CDR1 MNHEY, CDR2 SVGEGT.

This chain links TRBV5-1 with TRBJ2-1, with D possibly being TRBD1 or TRBD2 (5 bases each). Germline V gives CDR1 SGHRS, CDR2 YFSETQ. There are 13 residues in the CDR3. The V end was cut by 0 bases, the J end by 9 bases, with 10 bases between. CDR3 in amino acids: CASSLVRDGEQFF. Here the CDR3 DNA reads TGCGCCAGCAGCTTGGTCAGGGACGGTGAGCAGTTCTTC.

This clonotype was found many times. The chain carries TRBV6-2 or TRBV6-3 and TRBJ1-1; 9 nucleotides match TRBD1. Germline CDR1 reads MNHEY; CDR2 reads SVGEGT. The V gene end was trimmed by 5 bases and the J gene end by 0 bases; junction bases not matched to a gene: 7. The CDR3 is made up of 16 amino acids. In DNA, the CDR3 is TGTGCCAGCAGTCGGAGGGACAGGGTGATGAACACTGAAGCTTTCTTT. Protein sequence: CASSRRDRVMNTEAFF.

V is TRBV2 and J is TRBJ1-1; no firm D call. Germline V gene sequence: CDR1 SNHLY, CDR2 FYNNEI. The CDR3 sequence is 13 residues long. Trimming removed 1 base from V and 3 bases from J, with 6 bases in between. In nucleotides, the CDR3 is TGTGCCAGCAGTGAAGTCTCGGACACTGAAGCTTTCTTT. Translated, it gives CASSEVSDTEAFF.

The chain is built from TRBV2 and TRBJ1-5, with a tentative D call TRBD1 (6 bases). V was pared by 10 bases and J by 2 bases, with 15 bases between. In germline, CDR1 is SNHLY, CDR2 FYNNEI. This CDR3 has 14 residues. CDR3 coding DNA: TGTGCCACCAGAGGGGGGGTGGGCAATCAGCCCCAGCATTTT. This sequence encodes CATRGGVGNQPQHF.

In regard to this clonotype: At one boundary the junction diverges from the germline segment, which might be a read error. The chain carries TRBV4-2 and TRBJ2-7; D may be TRBD2 (5 bases). Looked up from germline, CDR1 is LGHNA and CDR2 is YNFKEQ. CDR3 size: 14 residues. The CDR3 is CASIQGLDPGEQYF. CDR3 DNA sequence: TGTGCCAGCATCCAAGGACTGGATCCGGGCGAGCAGTACTTC.

V usage is TRBV7-2 and J usage is TRBJ1-6; TRBD1 is a possible D gene (5 bases). Germline V gives CDR1 SGHTA, CDR2 FQGNSA. This CDR3 is built from 16 residues. Trimming took off 6 bases at V and 7 bases at J, with 19 bases between the two ends. The CDR3 loop is CASSRQPPGRNSPLHF. The CDR3 DNA is TGTGCCAGCAGTCGACAACCCCCAGGGCGGAATTCACCCCTCCACTTT.

In its sample, this clonotype was seen many times. The chain has TRBV29-1 and TRBJ2-1; a weak D match, TRBD1 (5 bases). CDR3 size: 11 residues. V was clipped by 7 bases and J by 3 bases, with 7 bases between them. In germline, CDR1 is SQVTM, CDR2 ANQGSEA. The CDR3 coding sequence is TGCAGCGGGACATACTACAATGAGCAGTTCTTC. Translated, it gives CSGTYYNEQFF.

The chain employs TRBV6-2 or TRBV6-3 and TRBJ2-2; D perhaps matches TRBD2 (5 bases). The V end was cut by 4 bases, the J end by 7 bases, with 16 bases between. The CDR3 sequence is 15 residues long. In germline, CDR1 is MNHEY, CDR2 SVGEGT. The DNA for the CDR3 is TGTGCCAGCAGTTTTAATACCCTAGGAGGCGGGGAGCTGTTTTTT. Amino acids: CASSFNTLGGGELFF.

This clonotype has just a few counts. CDR3 protein: CSASPDTNYGYTF. CDR3 bases: TGCAGTGCTAGCCCGGACACTAACTATGGCTACACCTTC. V and J are TRBV20-1 and TRBJ1-2; D may be TRBD1 (5 bases). The germline V gene has CDR1 DFQATT and CDR2 SNEGSKA (reference sequence). The ends were cut back, 3 bases at V and 0 bases at J, with 8 bases in the middle. The length of the CDR3 is 13 residues.

This chain links TRBV11-2 with TRBJ2-7; 11 nucleotides agree with TRBD2. The CDR3 has 18 residues. Germline assignment: CDR1 SGHAT and CDR2 FQNNGV. V dropped 2 bases and J dropped 0; count of bases not matched to a gene: 9. CDR3 sequence: CASSLRVPSGRYSYEQYF. CDR3 nucleotide sequence: TGTGCCAGCAGCTTAAGGGTTCCTAGCGGGAGGTACTCCTACGAGCAGTACTTC.

Comments on this clonotype: It is likely a read error, because the conserved phenylalanine at the end of the CDR3 is missing. The chain has TRBV18 and TRBJ2-7; D gene uncertain. V was clipped by 3 bases and J by 4 bases, with 4 bases between them. Looked up from germline, CDR1 is KGHSH and CDR2 is LQKENI. The CDR3 length is 11 residues. The chain's CDR3 is CASSPGYEQYL. The CDR3 region has the DNA TGTGCCAGCTCACCGGGTTACGAGCAGTACTTA.

In this sample, this clonotype turned up a few times. V gene TRBV13 combines with J gene TRBJ2-3; 12 nucleotides match TRBD2. This CDR3 is 23 amino acids long. The junction had 24 bases not matched to a gene; V was cut back by 5 bases and J by 0 bases. Germline values: CDR1 PRHDT, CDR2 FYEKMQ (reference sequence). CDR3 loop: CASSLHLRTKGTSGRTSTDTQYF. In DNA, the CDR3 is TGTGCCAGCAGCCTTCACTTACGAACGAAGGGAACTAGCGGGAGGACCAGCACAGATACGCAGTATTTT.

This chain connects TRBV6-1 to TRBJ2-7, with TRBD2 matching over 10 bases. This CDR3 has 15 residues. V gave up 6 bases and J gave up 2 bases; unmatched junction bases: 7. Germline V gene sequence: CDR1 MNHNS, CDR2 SASEGT. CDR3 residues: CASRGLAGVTYEQYF. Written as DNA, the CDR3 is TGTGCCAGCAGGGGGCTAGCGGGAGTAACCTACGAGCAGTACTTC.

This clonotype has a handful of counts. The genes are TRBV5-1 and TRBJ1-2, with TRBD1 as a possible D gene (6 bases). V lost 2 bases, J lost 4 bases, and 18 bases lay in between. Germline V gene lookup returns CDR1 SGHRS and CDR2 YFSETQ. The CDR3 has 16 amino acids. The chain's CDR3 is CASSLNGQIVSYGYTF. Here the CDR3 DNA reads TGCGCCAGCAGCTTAAATGGACAGATAGTCAGCTATGGCTACACCTTC.

The rearrangement links TRBV15 to TRBJ2-2; TRBD2 might be the D (5 bases). Trimming took 1 base from V and 7 from J, leaving 13 bases between them. The CDR3 is made up of 15 amino acids. The germline V gene has CDR1 LNHNV and CDR2 YYDKDF (reference sequence). The CDR3 DNA follows: TGTGCCACCAGCAGAGGCGGGTCATGGGGCGGGGAGCTGTTTTTT. This translates into CATSRGGSWGGELFF.

There are a few counts of this clonotype. The chain combines TRBV7-2 with TRBJ2-7, with D perhaps matching TRBD2 (5 bases). Germline lookup yields CDR1 SGHTA and CDR2 FQGNSA. CDR3 length: 15 amino acids. The V end lost 2 bases, the J end lost 5 bases, and 16 bases lay between the germline ends. DNA for the CDR3: TGTGCCAGCAGCTTAAAAGCCGGACTTGCAAACGAGCAGTACTTC. Residues: CASSLKAGLANEQYF.

This CDR3 is CSVVEGGQAGGTF. Written as DNA, the CDR3 is TGCAGCGTTGTGGAAGGTGGACAGGCCGGCGGAACCTTC. This chain connects TRBV29-1 to TRBJ1-2; 7 positions agree with TRBD1. The CDR3 is 13 amino acids. Losses at the gene ends were 4 bases for V and 14 bases for J; bases not matched to a gene: 16. The V gene's germline CDR1 is SQVTM and CDR2 ANQGSEA.